This TCR beta chain was retrieved from a study of control samples from healthy donors and cancer patients. TCRdb's copy holds only in-frame clones and misses some; the assay was immunoSEQ multiplex PCR. Among about 120,000 clones, 70% to 90% were seen once, and the ten largest hold roughly 43%. The germline gives CDR1 MNHEY, CDR2 SVGAGI. The CDR3 is made up of 13 amino acids. The V end lost 5 bases, the J end lost 3 bases, and 10 bases lay between the germline ends. This receptor was obtained from a man aged 45 to 65 in good health. The chain combines TRBV6-5 with TRBJ1-1; D is unresolved. The specimen was blood. The CDR3 loop is CASSTVVHTEAFF. Here the CDR3 DNA reads TGTGCCAGCAGTACAGTGGTTCACACTGAAGCTTTCTTT.